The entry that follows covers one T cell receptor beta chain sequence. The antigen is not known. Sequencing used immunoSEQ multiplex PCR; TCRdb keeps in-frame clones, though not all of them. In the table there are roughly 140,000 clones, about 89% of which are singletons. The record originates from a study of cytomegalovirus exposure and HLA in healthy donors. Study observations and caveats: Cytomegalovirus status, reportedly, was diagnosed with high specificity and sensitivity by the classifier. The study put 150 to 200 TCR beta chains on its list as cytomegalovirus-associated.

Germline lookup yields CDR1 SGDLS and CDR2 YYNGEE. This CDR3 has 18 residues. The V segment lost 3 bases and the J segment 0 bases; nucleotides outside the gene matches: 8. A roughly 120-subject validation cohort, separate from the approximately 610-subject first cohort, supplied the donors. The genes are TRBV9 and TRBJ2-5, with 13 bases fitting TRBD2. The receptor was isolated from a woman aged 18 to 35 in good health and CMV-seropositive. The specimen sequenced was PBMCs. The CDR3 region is CASSGRLAGGMYQETQYF. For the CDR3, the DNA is TGTGCCAGCAGCGGCAGACTAGCGGGAGGCATGTACCAAGAGACCCAGTACTTC.